This T cell receptor (beta chain) stems from a study of blood T cell repertoires in COVID-19. Study-level information: Sample material is recorded as cDNA or gDNA derived from T cells, B-cell-depleted T cells, or PBMCs.

In the authors' workflow: Researchers report that nucleated cell counts were estimated from reference gene primer amplification. Using immunoSEQ multiplex PCR, the repertoire was profiled, and TCRdb retains in-frame clones only, with some absent. For V, J and clone size, that table is used; D and trimming come from the DNA. The table records about 220,000 clones, about 80% of them present only once. Germline CDR1 reads MNHEY; CDR2 reads SVGAGI. This CDR3 region has 15 residues. Trimming shortened V by 6 bases and J by 3 bases, and 15 bases separated the two germline ends. The chain joins TRBV6-5 to TRBJ2-1, with a tentative D call TRBD2 (6 bases). Sequencing was carried out using peripheral blood. This clonotype was sampled from a woman aged 60-75 years with acute or convalescent COVID-19. The CDR3 DNA sequence: TGTGCCAGCAGCATCGGGACTGCGAGCTACAATGAGCAGTTCTTC. Amino acids: CASSIGTASYNEQFF.